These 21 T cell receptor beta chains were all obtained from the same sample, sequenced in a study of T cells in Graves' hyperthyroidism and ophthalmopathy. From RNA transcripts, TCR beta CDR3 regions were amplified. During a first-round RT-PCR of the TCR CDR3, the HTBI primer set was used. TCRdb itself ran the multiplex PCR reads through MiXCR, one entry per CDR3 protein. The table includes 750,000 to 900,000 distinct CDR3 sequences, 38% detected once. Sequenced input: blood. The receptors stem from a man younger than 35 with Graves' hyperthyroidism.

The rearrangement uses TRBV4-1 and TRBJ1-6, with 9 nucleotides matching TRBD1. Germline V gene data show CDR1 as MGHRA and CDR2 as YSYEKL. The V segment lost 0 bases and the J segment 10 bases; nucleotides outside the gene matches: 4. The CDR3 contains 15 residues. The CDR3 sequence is CASSQEGDRASPLHF. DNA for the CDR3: TGCGCCAGCAGCCAAGAAGGGGACAGGGCCTCACCCCTCCACTTT.

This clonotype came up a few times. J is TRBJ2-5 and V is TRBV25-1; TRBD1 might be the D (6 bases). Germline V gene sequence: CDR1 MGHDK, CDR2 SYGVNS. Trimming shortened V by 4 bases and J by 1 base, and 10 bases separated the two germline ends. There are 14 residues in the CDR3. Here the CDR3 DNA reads TGTGCCAGCAGTGGACAGGCTATCCAAGAGACCCAGTACTTC. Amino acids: CASSGQAIQETQYF.

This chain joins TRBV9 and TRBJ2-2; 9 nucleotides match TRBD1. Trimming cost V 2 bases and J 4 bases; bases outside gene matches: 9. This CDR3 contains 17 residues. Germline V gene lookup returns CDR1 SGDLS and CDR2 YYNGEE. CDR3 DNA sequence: TGTGCCAGCAGCGTCCAGGGGTGGGACAGGGCCACCGGGGAGCTGTTTTTT. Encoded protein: CASSVQGWDRATGELFF.

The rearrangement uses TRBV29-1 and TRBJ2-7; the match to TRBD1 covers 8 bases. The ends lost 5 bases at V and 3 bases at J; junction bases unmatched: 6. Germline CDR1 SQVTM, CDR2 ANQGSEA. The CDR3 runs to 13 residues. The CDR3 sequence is CSVIRDRSYEQYF. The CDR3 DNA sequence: TGCAGCGTTATCCGGGACAGGAGCTACGAGCAGTACTTC.

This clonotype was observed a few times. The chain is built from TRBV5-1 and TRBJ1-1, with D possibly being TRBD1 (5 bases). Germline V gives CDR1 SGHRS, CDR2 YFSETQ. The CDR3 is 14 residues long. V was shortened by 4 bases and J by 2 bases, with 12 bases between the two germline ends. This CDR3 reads CASSLQDINTEAFF. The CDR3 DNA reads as TGCGCCAGCAGCCTACAGGACATCAACACTGAAGCTTTCTTT.

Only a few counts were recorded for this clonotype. The CDR3 region is CASSVDLTGNTIYF. CDR3 coding DNA: TGTGCCAGCAGCGTAGATCTTACTGGAAACACCATATATTTT. The gene calls are TRBV9 and TRBJ1-3; D ambiguous. This CDR3 has 14 amino acids. Per germline, CDR1 SGDLS and CDR2 YYNGEE. V was cut by 0 bases and J by 2 bases, with 6 bases left in between.

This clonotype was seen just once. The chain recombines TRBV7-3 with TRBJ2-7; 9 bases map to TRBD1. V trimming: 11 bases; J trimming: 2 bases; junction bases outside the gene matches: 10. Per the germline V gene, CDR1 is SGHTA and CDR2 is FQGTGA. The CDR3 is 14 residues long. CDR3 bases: TGTGCCTGGAGTGCCGGACAGGGGACCTACGAGCAGTACTTC. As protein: CAWSAGQGTYEQYF.

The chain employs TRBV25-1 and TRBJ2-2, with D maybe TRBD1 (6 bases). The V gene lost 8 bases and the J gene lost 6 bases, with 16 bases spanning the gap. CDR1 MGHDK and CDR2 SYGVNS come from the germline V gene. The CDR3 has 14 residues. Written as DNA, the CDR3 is TGTGCCAGCGTTCGGACCCACAGGGCCGGGGAGCTGTTTTTT. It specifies CASVRTHRAGELFF.

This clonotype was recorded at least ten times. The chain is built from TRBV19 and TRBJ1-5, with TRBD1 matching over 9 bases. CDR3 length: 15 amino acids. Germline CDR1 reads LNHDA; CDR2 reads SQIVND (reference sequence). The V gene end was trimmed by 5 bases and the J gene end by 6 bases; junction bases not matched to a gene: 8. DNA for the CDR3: TGTGCCAGTAGTCTACAGGGGGCAGGTGGTCAGCCCCAGCATTTT. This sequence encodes CASSLQGAGGQPQHF.

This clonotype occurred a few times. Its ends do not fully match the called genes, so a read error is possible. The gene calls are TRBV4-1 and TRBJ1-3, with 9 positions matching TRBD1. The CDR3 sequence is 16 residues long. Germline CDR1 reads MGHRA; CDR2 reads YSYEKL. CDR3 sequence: CASSQESGQGGNTIYF. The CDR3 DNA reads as TGTGCCAGCAGCCAAGAGTCGGGACAGGGTGGAAACACCATATATTTT.

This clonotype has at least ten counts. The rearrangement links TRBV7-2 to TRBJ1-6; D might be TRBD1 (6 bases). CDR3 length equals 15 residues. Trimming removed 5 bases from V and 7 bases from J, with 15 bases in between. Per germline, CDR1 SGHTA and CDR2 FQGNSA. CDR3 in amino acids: CASSPRDTSNSPLHF. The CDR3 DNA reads TGTGCCAGCAGCCCCCGGGACACCAGCAATTCACCCCTCCACTTT.

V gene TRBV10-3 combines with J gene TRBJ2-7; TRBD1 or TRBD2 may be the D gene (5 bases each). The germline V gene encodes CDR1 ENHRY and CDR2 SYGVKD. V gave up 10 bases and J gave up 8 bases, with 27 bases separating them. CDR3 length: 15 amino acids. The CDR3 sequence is CASSPVVPQGAQQYF. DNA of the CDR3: TGTGCCAGCTCACCGGTTGTGCCCCAGGGAGCTCAGCAGTACTTC.

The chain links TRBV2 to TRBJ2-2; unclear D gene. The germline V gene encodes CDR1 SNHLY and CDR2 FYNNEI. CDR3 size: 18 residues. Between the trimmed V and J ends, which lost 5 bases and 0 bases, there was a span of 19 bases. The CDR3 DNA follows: TGTGCCAGCAGTTTCCCCCCCGTTAAGATGTCGAACACCGGGGAGCTGTTTTTT. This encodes CASSFPPVKMSNTGELFF.

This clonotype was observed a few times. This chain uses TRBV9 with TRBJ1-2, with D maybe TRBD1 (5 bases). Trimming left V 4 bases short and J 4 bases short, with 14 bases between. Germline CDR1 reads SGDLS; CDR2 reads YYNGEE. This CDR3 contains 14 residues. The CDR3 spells CASSHRVGGYGYTF. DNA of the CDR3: TGTGCCAGCAGCCATCGAGTGGGGGGCTATGGCTACACCTTC.

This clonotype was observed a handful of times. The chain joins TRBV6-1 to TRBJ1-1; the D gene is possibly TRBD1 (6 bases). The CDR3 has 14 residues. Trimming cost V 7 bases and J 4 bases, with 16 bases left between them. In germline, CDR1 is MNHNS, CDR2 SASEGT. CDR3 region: CASIYREWGTEAFF. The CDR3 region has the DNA TGTGCCAGCATCTACAGGGAGTGGGGCACTGAAGCTTTCTTT.

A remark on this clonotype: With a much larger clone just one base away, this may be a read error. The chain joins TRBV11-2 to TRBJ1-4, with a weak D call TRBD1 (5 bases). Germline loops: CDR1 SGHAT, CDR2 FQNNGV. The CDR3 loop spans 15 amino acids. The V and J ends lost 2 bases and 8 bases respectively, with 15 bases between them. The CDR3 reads CASSLRMGRGEKLFF. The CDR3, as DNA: TGTGCCAGCAGCTTAAGGATGGGGAGGGGAGAAAAACTGTTTTTT.

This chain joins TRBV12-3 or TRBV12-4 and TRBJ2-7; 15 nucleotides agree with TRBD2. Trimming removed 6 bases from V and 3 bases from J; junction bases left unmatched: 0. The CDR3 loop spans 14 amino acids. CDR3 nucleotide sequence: TGTGCCAGCAGGGGACTAGCGGGAGGCTACGAGCAGTACTTC. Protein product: CASRGLAGGYEQYF.

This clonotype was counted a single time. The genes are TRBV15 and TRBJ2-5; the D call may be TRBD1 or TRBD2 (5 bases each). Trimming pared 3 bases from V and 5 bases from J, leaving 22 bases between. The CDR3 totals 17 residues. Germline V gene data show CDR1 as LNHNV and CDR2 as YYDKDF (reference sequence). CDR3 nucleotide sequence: TGTGCCACCAGCAGCGAAGGGGCAAACACCGGGGAGGAGACCCAGTACTTC. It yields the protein CATSSEGANTGEETQYF.

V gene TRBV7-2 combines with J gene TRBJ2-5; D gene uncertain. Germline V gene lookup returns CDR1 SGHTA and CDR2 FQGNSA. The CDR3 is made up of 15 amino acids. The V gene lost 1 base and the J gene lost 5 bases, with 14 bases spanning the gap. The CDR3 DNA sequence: TGTGCCAGCAGCTTAGGTGGTCTGGGTTCGGAGACCCAGTACTTC. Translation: CASSLGGLGSETQYF.

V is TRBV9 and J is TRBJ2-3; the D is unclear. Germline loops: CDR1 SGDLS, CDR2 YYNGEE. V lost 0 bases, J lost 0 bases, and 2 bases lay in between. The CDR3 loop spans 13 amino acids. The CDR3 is CASSVVSTDTQYF. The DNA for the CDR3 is TGTGCCAGCAGCGTAGTTAGCACAGATACGCAGTATTTT.

The CDR3 is CASSRLGEHEQYF. For the CDR3, the DNA is TGCGCCAGCAGCCGCCTAGGGGAGCACGAGCAGTACTTC. The chain joins TRBV5-1 to TRBJ2-7, with D perhaps matching TRBD1 or TRBD2 (5 bases each). This CDR3 contains 13 residues. Trimming cost V 4 bases and J 5 bases, with 13 bases left between them. Germline lookup yields CDR1 SGHRS and CDR2 YFSETQ.